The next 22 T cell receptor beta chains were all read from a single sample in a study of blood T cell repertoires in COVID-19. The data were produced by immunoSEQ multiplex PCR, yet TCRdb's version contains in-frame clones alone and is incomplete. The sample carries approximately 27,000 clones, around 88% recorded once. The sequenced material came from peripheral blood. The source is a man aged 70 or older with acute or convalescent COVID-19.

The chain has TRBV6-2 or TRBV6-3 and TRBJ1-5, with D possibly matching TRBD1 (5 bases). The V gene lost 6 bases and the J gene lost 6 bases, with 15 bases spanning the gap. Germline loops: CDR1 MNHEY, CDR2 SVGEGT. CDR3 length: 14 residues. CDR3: CASSPLWGGQPQHF. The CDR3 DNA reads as TGTGCCAGCAGCCCCCTGTGGGGCGGTCAGCCCCAGCATTTT.

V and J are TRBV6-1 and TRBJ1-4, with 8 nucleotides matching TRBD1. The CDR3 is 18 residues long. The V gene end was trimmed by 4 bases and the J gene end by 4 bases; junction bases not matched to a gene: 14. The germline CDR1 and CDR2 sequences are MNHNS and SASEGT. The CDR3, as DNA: TGTGCCAGCAGTGGGCCGACAGGGGACCCCGAGGGTAATGAAAAACTGTTTTTT. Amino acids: CASSGPTGDPEGNEKLFF.

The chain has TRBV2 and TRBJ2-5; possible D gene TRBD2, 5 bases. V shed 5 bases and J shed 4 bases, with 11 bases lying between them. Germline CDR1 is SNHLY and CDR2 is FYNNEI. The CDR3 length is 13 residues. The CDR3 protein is CASSTEGTETQYF. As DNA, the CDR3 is TGTGCCAGCAGTACCGAGGGAACAGAGACCCAGTACTTC.

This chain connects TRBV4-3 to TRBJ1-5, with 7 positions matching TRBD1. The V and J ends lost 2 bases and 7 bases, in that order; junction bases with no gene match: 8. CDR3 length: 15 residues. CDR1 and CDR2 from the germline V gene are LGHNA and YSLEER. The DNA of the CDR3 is TGCGCCAGCAGCCAATCCGACAGGGTAGGACAGCCCCAGCATTTT. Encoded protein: CASSQSDRVGQPQHF.

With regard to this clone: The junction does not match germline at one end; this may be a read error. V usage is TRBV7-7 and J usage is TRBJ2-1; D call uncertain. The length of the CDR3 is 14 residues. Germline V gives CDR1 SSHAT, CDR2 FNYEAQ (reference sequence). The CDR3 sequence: CASSQLSDYNEQFF. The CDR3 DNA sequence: TGTGCTAGCAGCCAACTCAGCGATTACAATGAGCAGTTCTTC.

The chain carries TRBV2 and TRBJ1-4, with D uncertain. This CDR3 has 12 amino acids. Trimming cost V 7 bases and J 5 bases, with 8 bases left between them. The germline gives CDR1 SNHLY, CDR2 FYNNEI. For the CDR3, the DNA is TGTGCCAGCAAAGTGGAGAATGAAAAACTGTTTTTT. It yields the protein CASKVENEKLFF.

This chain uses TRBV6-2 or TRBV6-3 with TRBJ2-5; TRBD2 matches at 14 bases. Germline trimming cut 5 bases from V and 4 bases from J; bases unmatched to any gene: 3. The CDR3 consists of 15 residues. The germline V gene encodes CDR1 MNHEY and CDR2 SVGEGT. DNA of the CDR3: TGTGCCAGCAGTAAGGGACTAGCGGGAGCAGAGACCCAGTACTTC. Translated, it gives CASSKGLAGAETQYF.

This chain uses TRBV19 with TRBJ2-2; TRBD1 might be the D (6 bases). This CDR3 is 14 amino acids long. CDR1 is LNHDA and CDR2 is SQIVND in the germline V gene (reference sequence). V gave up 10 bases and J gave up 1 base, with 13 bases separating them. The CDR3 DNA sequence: TGTGCCACCCGGGTGGGACAGAACACCGGGGAGCTGTTTTTT. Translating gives CATRVGQNTGELFF.

CDR3 loop: CASSPGTSGYYEQYF. The CDR3 DNA reads as TGTGCCAGCTCACCAGGGACTAGCGGATACTACGAGCAGTACTTC. The gene calls are TRBV18 and TRBJ2-7; 11 nucleotides agree with TRBD2. V shed 2 bases and J 3 bases; nucleotides not matched to a gene: 3. The CDR3 extends over 15 amino acids. Germline CDR1 and CDR2: KGHSH and LQKENI.

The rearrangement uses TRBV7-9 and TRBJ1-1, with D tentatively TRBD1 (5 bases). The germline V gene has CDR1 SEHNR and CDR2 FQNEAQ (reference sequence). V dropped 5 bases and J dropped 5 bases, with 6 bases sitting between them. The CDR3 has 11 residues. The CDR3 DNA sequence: TGTGCCAGCAGCCGGGGGACTGAAGCTTTCTTT. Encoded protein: CASSRGTEAFF. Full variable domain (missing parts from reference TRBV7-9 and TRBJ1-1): DTGVSQNPRHKITKRGQNVTFRCDPISEHNRLYWYRQTLGQGPEFLTYFQNEAQLEKSRLLSDRFSAERPKGSFSTLEIQRTEQGDSAMYLCASSRGTEAFFGQGTRLTVV.

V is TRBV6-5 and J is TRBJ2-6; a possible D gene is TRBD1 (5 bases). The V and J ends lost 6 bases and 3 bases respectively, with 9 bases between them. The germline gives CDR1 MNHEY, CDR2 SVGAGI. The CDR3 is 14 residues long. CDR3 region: CASRLDNGANVLTF. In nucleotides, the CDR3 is TGTGCCAGCAGACTGGACAATGGGGCCAACGTCCTGACTTTC.

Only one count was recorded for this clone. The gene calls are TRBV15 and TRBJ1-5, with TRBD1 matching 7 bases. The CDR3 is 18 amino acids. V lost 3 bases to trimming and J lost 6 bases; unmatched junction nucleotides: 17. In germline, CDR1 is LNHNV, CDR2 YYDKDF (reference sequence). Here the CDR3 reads CATSSRPPTDRVPQPQHF. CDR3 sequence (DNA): TGTGCCACCAGCAGTCGACCCCCTACTGACAGGGTCCCTCAGCCCCAGCATTTT.

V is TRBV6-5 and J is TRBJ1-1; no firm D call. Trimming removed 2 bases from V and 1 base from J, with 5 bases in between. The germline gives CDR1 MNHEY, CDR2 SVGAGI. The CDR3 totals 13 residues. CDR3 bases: TGTGCCAGCAGTTACGGAGGGAACACTGAAGCTTTCTTT. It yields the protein CASSYGGNTEAFF.

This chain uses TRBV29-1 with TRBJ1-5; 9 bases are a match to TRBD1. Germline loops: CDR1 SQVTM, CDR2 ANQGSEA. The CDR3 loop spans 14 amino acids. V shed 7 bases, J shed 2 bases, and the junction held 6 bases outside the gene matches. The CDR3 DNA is TGCAGCGCCGTACAGGGGGCTGGCAATCAGCCCCAGCATTTT. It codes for CSAVQGAGNQPQHF.

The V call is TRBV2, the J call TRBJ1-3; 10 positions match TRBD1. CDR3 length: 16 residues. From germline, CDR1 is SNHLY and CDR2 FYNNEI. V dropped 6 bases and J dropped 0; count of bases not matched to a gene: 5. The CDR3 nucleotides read TGTGCCAGCAGCCGGGACAGGGGCCCCTCTGGAAACACCATATATTTT. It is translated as CASSRDRGPSGNTIYF.

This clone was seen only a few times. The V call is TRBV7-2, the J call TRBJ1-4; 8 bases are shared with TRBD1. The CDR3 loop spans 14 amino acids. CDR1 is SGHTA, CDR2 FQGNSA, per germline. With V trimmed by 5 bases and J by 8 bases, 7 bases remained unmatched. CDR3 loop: CASSPGGAQEKLFF. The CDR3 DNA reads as TGTGCCAGCAGCCCAGGGGGCGCACAGGAAAAACTGTTTTTT.

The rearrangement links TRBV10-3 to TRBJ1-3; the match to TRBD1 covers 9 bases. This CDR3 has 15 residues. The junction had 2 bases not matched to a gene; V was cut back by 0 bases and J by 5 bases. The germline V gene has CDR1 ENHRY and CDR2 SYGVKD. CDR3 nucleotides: TGTGCCATCAGTGAGTCGACAGGGGGGAGAAACACCATATATTTT. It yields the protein CAISESTGGRNTIYF.

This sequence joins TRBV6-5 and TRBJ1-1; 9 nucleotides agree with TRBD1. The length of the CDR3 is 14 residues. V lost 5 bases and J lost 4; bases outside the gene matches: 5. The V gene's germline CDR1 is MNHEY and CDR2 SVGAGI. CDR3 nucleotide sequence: TGTGCCAGCAGTATCGGACAGGGGAGCACTGAAGCTTTCTTT. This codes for CASSIGQGSTEAFF.

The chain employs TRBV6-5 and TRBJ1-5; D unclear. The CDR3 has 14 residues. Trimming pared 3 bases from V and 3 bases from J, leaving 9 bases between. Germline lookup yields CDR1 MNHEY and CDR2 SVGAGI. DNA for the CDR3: TGTGCCAGCAGTTATCAAGCTTACAATCAGCCCCAGCATTTT. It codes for CASSYQAYNQPQHF.

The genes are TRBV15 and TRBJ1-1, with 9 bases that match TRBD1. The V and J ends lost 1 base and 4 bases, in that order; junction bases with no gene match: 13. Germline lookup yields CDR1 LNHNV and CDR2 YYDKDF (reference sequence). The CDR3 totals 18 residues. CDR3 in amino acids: CATSRGAGTGRRGTEAFF. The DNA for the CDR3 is TGTGCCACCAGCAGAGGTGCCGGGACAGGGCGTAGGGGCACTGAAGCTTTCTTT.

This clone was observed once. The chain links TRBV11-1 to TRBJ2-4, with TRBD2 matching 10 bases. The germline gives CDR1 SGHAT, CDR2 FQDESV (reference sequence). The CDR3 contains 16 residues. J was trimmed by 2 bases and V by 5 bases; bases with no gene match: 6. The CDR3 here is CASSMPSGRTKNIQYF. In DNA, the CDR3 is TGTGCCAGCAGCATGCCTAGCGGGAGAACCAAAAACATTCAGTACTTC.

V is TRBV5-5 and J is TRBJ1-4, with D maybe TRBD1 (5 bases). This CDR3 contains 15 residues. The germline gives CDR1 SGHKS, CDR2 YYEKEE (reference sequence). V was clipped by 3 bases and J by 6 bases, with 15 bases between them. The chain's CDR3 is CASSSWGRRDEKLFF. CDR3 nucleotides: TGTGCCAGCAGCTCGTGGGGGAGGCGGGATGAAAAACTGTTTTTT.